The 23 T cell receptor beta chains listed next were all sequenced from one sample in a study of PD-L1 blockade in urothelial cancer. Sequencing was performed with immunoSEQ multiplex PCR; in TCRdb, only in-frame clones are kept and a portion is missing. The sample consists of 30,000 to 35,000 clones, over 75% of them appearing once. The sample's time point: pretreatment peripheral blood. The sequencing used PBMCs, collected around atezolizumab (anti-PD-L1) treatment. The receptors originated from a man between 60 and 75 years old with urothelial cancer.

The V and J genes are TRBV5-1 and TRBJ2-7; D remains ambiguous. The germline gives CDR1 SGHRS, CDR2 YFSETQ. V lost 1 base and J lost 0, with 8 bases in between. The CDR3 extends over 14 amino acids. CDR3 sequence (DNA): TGCGCCAGCAGCTTGCCATCTAGCTCCTACGAGCAGTACTTC. Residues: CASSLPSSSYEQYF. The complete variable domain, with remaining parts taken from reference TRBV5-1 and TRBJ2-7, reads KAGVTQTPRYLIKTRGQQVTLSCSPISGHRSVSWYQQTPGQGLQFLFEYFSETQRNKGNFPGRFSGRQFSNSRSEMNVSTLELGDSALYLCASSLPSSSYEQYFGPGTRLTVT.

The CDR3 DNA follows: TGCAGCGTTGTGTACAGCTATGGCTACACCTTC. Its translation is CSVVYSYGYTF. V usage is TRBV29-1 and J usage is TRBJ1-2, with D unresolved. V shed 4 bases and J shed 4 bases, with 7 bases lying between them. This CDR3 is 11 amino acids long. From germline, CDR1 is SQVTM and CDR2 ANQGSEA. The full variable domain, with the rest looked up from reference TRBV29-1 and TRBJ1-2, is SAVISQKPSRDICQRGTSLTIQCQVDSQVTMMFWYRQQPGQSLTLIATANQGSEATYESGFVIDKFPISRPNLTFSTLTVSNMSPEDSSIYLCSVVYSYGYTFGSGTRLTVV.

The V and J genes are TRBV6-1 and TRBJ1-2; 9 bases are a match to TRBD1. Germline loops: CDR1 MNHNS, CDR2 SASEGT. This CDR3 is 15 amino acids long. V shed 2 bases, J shed 4 bases, and the junction held 5 bases outside the gene matches. In DNA, the CDR3 is TGTGCCAGCAGTGAAACTTGGACAGGGGCCTATGGCTACACCTTC. Protein: CASSETWTGAYGYTF.

The chain has TRBV7-2 and TRBJ2-5; weak D call: TRBD1 (5 bases). Germline V gene data show CDR1 as SGHTA and CDR2 as FQGNSA. This CDR3 spans 14 amino acids. The V gene lost 2 bases and the J gene lost 2 bases, with 9 bases spanning the gap. The CDR3 region has the DNA TGTGCCAGCAGCTTAAGGGGCCGTCAAGAGACCCAGTACTTC. Its translation: CASSLRGRQETQYF.

This chain connects TRBV5-1 to TRBJ2-5, with 11 bases aligning to TRBD1. With V trimmed by 4 bases and J by 4 bases, 9 bases remained unmatched. Germline V CDR1 and CDR2: SGHRS, YFSETQ. This CDR3 has 16 residues. The CDR3 is CASSATGQGARETQYF. For the CDR3, the DNA is TGCGCCAGCAGCGCTACTGGACAGGGGGCCCGAGAGACCCAGTACTTC.

This clone is a singleton in its sample. The chain uses TRBV9 and TRBJ2-1; no reliable D call. The V gene lost 0 bases and the J gene lost 5 bases, with 6 bases spanning the gap. The CDR3 runs to 13 residues. From germline, CDR1 is SGDLS and CDR2 YYNGEE. CDR3 in amino acids: CASSVVTDNEQFF. The CDR3 region has the DNA TGTGCCAGCAGCGTAGTTACAGACAATGAGCAGTTCTTC.

This chain joins TRBV28 and TRBJ2-1; no clear D gene. Germline CDR1 is MDHEN and CDR2 is SYDVKM. The V and J ends lost 2 bases and 5 bases respectively, with 7 bases between them. There are 13 residues in the CDR3. CDR3 amino acids: CASSLRQNNEQFF. For the CDR3, the DNA is TGTGCCAGCAGTTTACGTCAGAACAATGAGCAGTTCTTC.

The chain combines TRBV7-2 with TRBJ2-7; 12 bases align to TRBD1. Per germline, CDR1 SGHTA and CDR2 FQGNSA. The CDR3 has 15 residues. Trimming at V came to 4 bases and at J to 5 bases, leaving 6 bases not matched to a gene. CDR3 sequence reads: CASSSRDRGRNEQYF. The CDR3 region has the DNA TGTGCCAGCAGCTCACGGGACAGGGGGCGAAACGAGCAGTACTTC.

This clone was observed a single time. The chain joins TRBV21-1 to TRBJ2-7; TRBD1, the table's D call, was not compared with the DNA. TRBV21-1 is deemed a pseudogene. CDR3 length: 13 residues. The CDR3 loop reads CASVRQDSYEQYF. In nucleotides, the CDR3 is TGTGCCAGCGTCAGACAGGATTCCTACGAGCAGTACTTC.

The CDR3 DNA reads TGTGCCAGCAGCTGGAGAAGGTCAGCTTTCTTT. Translating it yields CASSWRRSAFF. This rearrangement joins TRBV13 to TRBJ1-1; D unresolved. The germline V gene encodes CDR1 PRHDT and CDR2 FYEKMQ (reference sequence). V was cut by 4 bases and J by 10 bases, with 10 bases left in between. There are 11 residues in the CDR3.

V gene TRBV29-1 combines with J gene TRBJ2-4, with 9 bases that match TRBD2. CDR3 length equals 16 residues. J lost 3 bases, V lost 2 bases, and 8 bases had no gene match. The germline V gene encodes CDR1 SQVTM and CDR2 ANQGSEA. CDR3 nucleotide sequence: TGCAGCGTTGAACTCCGAGCGGGAGGATTCAAAAACATTCAGTACTTC. Residues: CSVELRAGGFKNIQYF.

This rearrangement joins TRBV5-1 to TRBJ2-2, with TRBD1 matching 7 bases. The CDR3 is made up of 14 amino acids. V shed 5 bases and J 3 bases; nucleotides not matched to a gene: 4. CDR1 and CDR2 (germline): SGHRS, YFSETQ. Here the CDR3 reads CASRPTGYTGELFF. Here the CDR3 DNA reads TGCGCCAGCAGGCCGACAGGGTACACCGGGGAGCTGTTTTTT.

The chain recombines TRBV9 with TRBJ2-2; D is unresolved. Trimming removed 4 bases at V and 3 bases at J, with 10 bases between. The CDR3 is 14 amino acids. Germline V CDR1 and CDR2: SGDLS, YYNGEE. CDR3 DNA sequence: TGTGCCAGCAGCCCCCGTCTAGACACCGGGGAGCTGTTTTTT. Residues: CASSPRLDTGELFF.

The V gene is TRBV18, the J gene TRBJ1-2, with a tentative D call TRBD1 (6 bases). Trimming removed 3 bases from V and 0 bases from J, with 14 bases in between. The length of the CDR3 is 16 residues. Germline loops: CDR1 KGHSH, CDR2 LQKENI. This chain's CDR3 is CASSPEAGATNYGYTF. The CDR3 nucleotides read TGTGCCAGCTCACCGGAGGCAGGGGCAACTAACTATGGCTACACCTTC.

This clone was seen only a few times. The chain has TRBV11-2 and TRBJ1-2, with D unresolved. Trimming took 7 bases from V and 1 from J, leaving 13 bases between them. This CDR3 comprises 14 residues. CDR1 and CDR2 from the germline V gene are SGHAT and FQNNGV. The DNA for the CDR3 is TGTGCCAGCAAGCCTCCGTCCGTTAACTATGGCTACACCTTC. Residues: CASKPPSVNYGYTF.

This clone came up a few times. The V gene is TRBV19, the J gene TRBJ2-1, with D possibly being TRBD1 (6 bases). With 2 bases removed from V and 9 bases from J, the gap between germline ends came to 14 bases. From germline, CDR1 is LNHDA and CDR2 SQIVND (reference sequence). The length of the CDR3 is 14 residues. This chain's CDR3 is CASSISGVSAEQFF. CDR3 sequence (DNA): TGTGCCAGTAGTATATCAGGGGTAAGCGCTGAGCAGTTCTTC.

The rearrangement joins TRBV10-2 to TRBJ2-1; 7 positions match TRBD2. The germline gives CDR1 WSHSY, CDR2 SAAADI. With V trimmed by 8 bases and J by 7 bases, 2 bases remained unmatched. This CDR3 has 11 amino acids. CDR3 amino acids: CASLGGNEQFF. CDR3 bases: TGCGCCAGCCTCGGGGGGAATGAGCAGTTCTTC.

V is TRBV5-6 and J is TRBJ2-7; tentative D call: TRBD1 (6 bases). The CDR3 contains 14 residues. V lost 3 bases and J 3 bases, leaving 13 bases between the germline ends. Per germline, CDR1 SGHDT and CDR2 YYEEEE. CDR3 protein: CASSWNRQDYEQYF. The CDR3 DNA sequence: TGTGCCAGCAGCTGGAACCGACAGGACTACGAGCAGTACTTC. The full variable domain, with the rest looked up from reference TRBV5-6 and TRBJ2-7, is DAGVTQSPTHLIKTRGQQVTLRCSPKSGHDTVSWYQQALGQGPQFIFQYYEEEERQRGNFPDRFSGHQFPNYSSELNVNALLLGDSALYLCASSWNRQDYEQYFGPGTRLTVT.

The genes are TRBV19 and TRBJ1-2; 8 nucleotides match TRBD1. CDR1 LNHDA and CDR2 SQIVND come from the germline V gene (reference sequence). With 3 bases clipped from V and 10 bases from J, the junction kept 10 bases outside the gene matches. CDR3 length equals 14 residues. CDR3 DNA: TGTGCCAGTAGTATCCGGACAGGGACCGGGTCCTACACCTTC. Translated: CASSIRTGTGSYTF.

The chain joins TRBV7-3 to TRBJ1-2; TRBD1 matches 9 bases. Germline CDR1 and CDR2: SGHTA and FQGTGA. The V gene end was trimmed by 4 bases and the J gene end by 7 bases; junction bases not matched to a gene: 7. This CDR3 comprises 14 residues. The CDR3 loop reads CASSYRTGEGGYTF. The CDR3 bases are TGTGCCAGCAGCTACAGGACAGGGGAGGGTGGCTACACCTTC.

The V and J genes are TRBV28 and TRBJ1-2; unclear D gene. This CDR3 comprises 13 residues. The germline V gene encodes CDR1 MDHEN and CDR2 SYDVKM. The germline V and J ends were trimmed by 7 bases and 0 bases, with 9 bases remaining between them. This CDR3 is CASTMGTNYGYTF. The CDR3 DNA is TGTGCCAGCACCATGGGCACTAACTATGGCTACACCTTC.

The chain uses TRBV9 and TRBJ1-5, with unresolved D. The germline V and J ends were trimmed by 0 bases and 3 bases, with 10 bases remaining between them. The CDR3 length is 15 residues. Germline V CDR1 and CDR2: SGDLS, YYNGEE. The CDR3 DNA sequence: TGTGCCAGCAGCGTAGATCCCCAGGCCAATCAGCCCCAGCATTTT. Its protein is CASSVDPQANQPQHF.

V usage is TRBV7-8 and J usage is TRBJ2-7, with 7 bases lining up with TRBD1. V lost 1 base to trimming and J lost 0 bases; unmatched junction nucleotides: 3. This CDR3 is built from 15 residues. Germline values: CDR1 SGHVS, CDR2 FQNEAQ. The CDR3 is CASSLGTGSSYEQYF. CDR3 sequence (DNA): TGTGCCAGCAGCTTAGGGACAGGCAGCTCCTACGAGCAGTACTTC.